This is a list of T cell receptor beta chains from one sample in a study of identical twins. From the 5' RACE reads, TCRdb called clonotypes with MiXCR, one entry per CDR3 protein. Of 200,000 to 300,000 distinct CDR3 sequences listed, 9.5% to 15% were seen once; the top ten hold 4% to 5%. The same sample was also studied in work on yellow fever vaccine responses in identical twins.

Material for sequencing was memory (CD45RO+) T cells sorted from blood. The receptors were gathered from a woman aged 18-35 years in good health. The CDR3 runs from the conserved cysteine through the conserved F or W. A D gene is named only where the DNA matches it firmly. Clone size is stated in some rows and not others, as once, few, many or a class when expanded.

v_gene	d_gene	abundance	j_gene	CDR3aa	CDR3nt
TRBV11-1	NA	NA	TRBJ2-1	CASSPTVSGRGQFF	TGTGCCAGCAGCCCGACAGTGAGTGGCAGAGGGCAGTTCTTC
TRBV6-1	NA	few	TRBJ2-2	CASRKGAANTGELFF	TGTGCCAGCAGAAAGGGTGCAGCGAACACCGGGGAGCTGTTTTTT
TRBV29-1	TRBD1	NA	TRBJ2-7	CSVGTGHEQYF	TGCAGCGTCGGGACAGGGCACGAGCAGTACTTC
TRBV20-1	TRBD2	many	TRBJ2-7	CSARGEGNPYEQYF	TGCAGTGCTAGAGGGGAGGGGAACCCCTACGAGCAGTACTTC
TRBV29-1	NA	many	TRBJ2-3	CSAEGDGTDTQYF	TGCAGCGCCGAAGGGGACGGCACAGATACGCAGTATTTT
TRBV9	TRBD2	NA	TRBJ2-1	CASSAKGTRLDNEQFF	TGTGCCAGCAGCGCTAAAGGGACTAGGCTCGACAATGAGCAGTTCTTC
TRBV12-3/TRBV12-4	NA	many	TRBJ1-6	CASSLGTGLALHF	TGTGCCAGCAGTTTAGGTACGGGTCTGGCCCTCCACTTT
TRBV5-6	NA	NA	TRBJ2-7	CASSRGPAGNSYEQYF	TGTGCCAGCAGCCGCGGCCCAGCCGGGAACTCCTACGAGCAGTACTTC
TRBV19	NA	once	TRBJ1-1	CASSKGDTSRPEAFF	TGTGCCAGTAGTAAGGGGGACACCTCTCGGCCTGAAGCTTTCTTT
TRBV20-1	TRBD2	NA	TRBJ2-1	CSASTSGRPSSYNEQFF	TGCAGTGCTAGCACTAGCGGGAGACCCAGTTCCTACAATGAGCAGTTCTTC
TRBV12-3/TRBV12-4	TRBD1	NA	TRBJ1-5	CASSRGTAGDPF	TGTGCCAGCAGCCGCGGGACAGCAGGAGATCCTTTT
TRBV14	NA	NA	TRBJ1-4	CASSHDRRRLFF	TGTGCCAGCAGCCATGACAGGAGACGACTGTTTTTT
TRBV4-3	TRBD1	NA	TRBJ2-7	CASSQETGGSYEQYF	TGCGCCAGCAGCCAGGAGACAGGGGGCTCCTACGAGCAGTACTTC
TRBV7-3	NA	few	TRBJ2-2	CASSPWGGANTGELFF	TGTGCCAGCAGCCCCTGGGGTGGAGCGAACACCGGGGAGCTGTTTTTT
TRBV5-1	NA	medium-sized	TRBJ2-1	CASSLVDIGSYNEQFF	TGCGCCAGCAGCTTGGTAGATATTGGCTCCTACAATGAGCAGTTCTTC
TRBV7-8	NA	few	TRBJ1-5	CASSRRVAGQPQHF	TGTGCCAGCAGTCGCCGCGTCGCAGGTCAGCCCCAGCATTTT
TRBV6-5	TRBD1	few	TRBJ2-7	CASSSRGGRTGSDEQYF	TGTGCCAGCAGTTCTCGAGGGGGGAGGACAGGGTCGGACGAGCAGTACTTC
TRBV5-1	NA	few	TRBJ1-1	CASSRGGQANTEAFF	TGCGCCAGCAGCCGGGGAGGGCAAGCGAACACTGAAGCTTTCTTT
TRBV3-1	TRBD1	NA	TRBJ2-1	CASSPGTGGENEQFF	TGTGCCAGCAGCCCGGGGACAGGGGGTGAAAATGAGCAGTTCTTC
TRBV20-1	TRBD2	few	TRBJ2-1	CSARDTSGSAYNEQFF	TGCAGTGCTAGAGACACTAGCGGGAGCGCCTACAATGAGCAGTTCTTC
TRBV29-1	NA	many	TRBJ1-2	CSAEGGNYGYTF	TGCAGCGCCGAGGGAGGTAACTATGGCTACACCTTC
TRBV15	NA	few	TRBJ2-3	CATSRGQGNTQYF	TGTGCCACCAGCAGAGGGCAGGGAAATACGCAGTATTTT
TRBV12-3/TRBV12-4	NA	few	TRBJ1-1	CASSEESYTEAFF	TGTGCCAGCAGTGAGGAAAGTTACACTGAAGCTTTCTTT
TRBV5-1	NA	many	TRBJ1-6	CASTPGTVNSPLHF	TGCGCCAGCACCCCCGGGACGGTCAATTCACCCCTCCACTTT